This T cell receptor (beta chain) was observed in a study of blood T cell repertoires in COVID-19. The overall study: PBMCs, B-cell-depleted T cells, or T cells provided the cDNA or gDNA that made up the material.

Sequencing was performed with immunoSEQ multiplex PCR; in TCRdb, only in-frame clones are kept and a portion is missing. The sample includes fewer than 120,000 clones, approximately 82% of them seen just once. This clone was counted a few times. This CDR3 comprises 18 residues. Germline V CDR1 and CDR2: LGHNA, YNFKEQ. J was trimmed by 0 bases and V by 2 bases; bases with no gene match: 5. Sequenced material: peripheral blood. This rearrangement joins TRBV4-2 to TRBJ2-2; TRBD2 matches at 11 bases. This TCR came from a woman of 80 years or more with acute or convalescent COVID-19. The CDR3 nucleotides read TGTGCCAGCAGCCAACGGCTAGCGGGGGGATCGAACACCGGGGAGCTGTTTTTT. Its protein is CASSQRLAGGSNTGELFF.